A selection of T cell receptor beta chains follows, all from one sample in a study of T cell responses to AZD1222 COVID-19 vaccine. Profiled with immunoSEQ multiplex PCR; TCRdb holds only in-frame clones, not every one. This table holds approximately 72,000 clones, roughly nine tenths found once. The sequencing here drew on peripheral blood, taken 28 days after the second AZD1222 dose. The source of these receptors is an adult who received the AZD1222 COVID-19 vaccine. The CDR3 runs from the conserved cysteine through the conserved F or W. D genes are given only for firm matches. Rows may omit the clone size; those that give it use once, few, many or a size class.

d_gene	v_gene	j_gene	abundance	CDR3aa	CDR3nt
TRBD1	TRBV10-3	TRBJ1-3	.	CAISDGQGVGNTIYF	TGTGCCATCAGTGATGGGCAGGGGGTTGGAAACACCATATATTTT
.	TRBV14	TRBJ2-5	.	CASSQDGTQYF	TGTGCCAGCAGCCAAGATGGGACCCAGTACTTC
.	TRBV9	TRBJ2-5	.	CASSVGSYQETQYF	TGTGCCAGCAGCGTAGGATCGTACCAAGAGACCCAGTACTTC
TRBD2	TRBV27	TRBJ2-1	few	CASATSGSGNEQFF	TGTGCCAGCGCTACTAGCGGGAGTGGCAATGAGCAGTTCTTC
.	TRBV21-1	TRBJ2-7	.	CASSTGTGSYEQYF	TGTGCCAGCAGCACGGGGACAGGGTCCTACGAGCAGTACTTC
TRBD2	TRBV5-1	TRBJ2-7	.	CASSPGTSGRLGEQYF	TGCGCCAGCAGCCCAGGGACTAGCGGGAGACTGGGCGAGCAGTACTTC
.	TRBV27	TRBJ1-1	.	CATQELQNTEAFF	TGTGCCACACAAGAACTACAGAACACTGAAGCTTTCTTT
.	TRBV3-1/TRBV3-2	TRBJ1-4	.	CASSLTGKDEKLFF	TGTGCCAGCAGCCTTACAGGGAAAGATGAAAAACTGTTTTTT
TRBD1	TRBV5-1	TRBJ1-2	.	CASSGTGGGYGYTF	TGCGCCAGCAGCGGAACAGGGGGCGGCTATGGCTACACCTTC
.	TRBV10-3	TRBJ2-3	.	CAVGSSSTDTQYF	TGTGCCGTCGGGAGTAGTAGCACAGATACGCAGTATTTT
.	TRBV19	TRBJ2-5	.	CASSRWEQETQYF	TGTGCCAGTAGTCGGTGGGAACAAGAGACCCAGTACTTC
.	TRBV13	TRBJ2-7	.	CASSLAAASSYEQYF	TGTGCCAGCAGCTTAGCGGCCGCTAGCTCCTACGAGCAGTACTTC